The clone carrying this T cell receptor beta chain has ten or more counts. What it binds is unknown. Deletions cut 7 bases from V and 2 bases from J, with 9 bases between. CDR1 and CDR2 from the germline V gene are MDHEN and SYDVKM. This CDR3 is 12 amino acids long. As it was prepared, the TCRbeta library received unique molecular identifiers. TCRdb re-called the PCR reads through MiXCR, storing one row per CDR3 protein. The sample includes hundreds of thousands of distinct CDR3 sequences, over 10% of them seen just once. This entry is derived from a study of T-cell reconstitution after alpha-beta-depleted transplantation in children. General observations from the study: Expanded graft clones numbering several hundred reportedly gave rise to alpha-beta T cells about two months after transplant. From newly produced T cells came most of the T-cell counts and diversity one year after transplant. Surviving recipient T cells and thymic progenitors underlay high day-60 TCRbeta diversity in some patients.

The source material was PBMCs, mostly from graft donor cells, sampled 360 days after TCRalphabeta/CD19-depleted stem cell transplant. The clonotype originates from a male patient younger than 18 who had a stem cell transplant for acute myeloid leukemia, so the T cells may come from the graft donor. V and J are TRBV28 and TRBJ2-7; perhaps TRBD1 as D (5 bases). The CDR3, as DNA: TGTGCCAGCAATAAGGGGACCTACGAGCAGTACTTC. This sequence encodes CASNKGTYEQYF.